The 14 T cell receptor beta chains given below trace back to one sample, sequenced in a study of beta chain features in type 1 diabetes. Overall study results and limits: Across all four CD4+ subsets, people with type 1 diabetes showed modestly shorter TCRB CDR3s.

These TCRs' antigens remain unknown. Of the isolated RNA, all was reverse transcribed, and so the sequenced material was expressed TCRB transcripts. Libraries were prepared by immunoSEQ multiplex PCR; TCRdb keeps only in-frame clonotypes and omits some of them. Seen here are approximately 160,000 clones, over 55% observed once, and the top ten hold nearly 0.09%. The sample taken for sequencing was naive CD4+ T cells from blood. Every receptor here comes from a man aged 25-45 years with type 1 diabetes.

The chain is built from TRBV9 and TRBJ1-1; D possibly corresponds to TRBD1 (6 bases). This CDR3 comprises 14 residues. V was pared by 3 bases and J by 0 bases, with 9 bases between. Per the germline V gene, CDR1 is SGDLS and CDR2 is YYNGEE. Here the CDR3 reads CASSAGQLNTEAFF. In DNA, the CDR3 is TGTGCCAGCAGCGCCGGACAGTTGAACACTGAAGCTTTCTTT.

The J gene is TRBJ2-7, the V gene TRBV5-1, with D possibly TRBD2 on 6 matching bases. CDR3 length: 14 residues. Trimming cost V 4 bases and J 2 bases, with 13 bases left between them. Germline assignment: CDR1 SGHRS and CDR2 YFSETQ. CDR3 bases: TGCGCCAGCAGCCCTGAGCCGGGGGCCTACGAGCAGTACTTC. Encoded protein: CASSPEPGAYEQYF. Combining the CDR3 with reference TRBV5-1 and TRBJ2-7 gives the whole variable domain KAGVTQTPRYLIKTRGQQVTLSCSPISGHRSVSWYQQTPGQGLQFLFEYFSETQRNKGNFPGRFSGRQFSNSRSEMNVSTLELGDSALYLCASSPEPGAYEQYFGPGTRLTVT.

This clone turned up a few times. The V gene is TRBV10-3, the J gene TRBJ2-1, with D hard to call. There are 16 residues in the CDR3. V lost 4 bases to trimming and J lost 4 bases, with 17 bases between them. Per germline, CDR1 ENHRY and CDR2 SYGVKD. The DNA of the CDR3 is TGTGCCATCAGTGGTTCTCTAGGCGCAACTTACAATGAGCAGTTCTTC. Its translation is CAISGSLGATYNEQFF.

There are a few counts of this clone. The genes are TRBV13 and TRBJ2-1; no clear D gene. The V gene lost 6 bases and the J gene lost 1 base, with 10 bases spanning the gap. This CDR3 contains 14 residues. Germline V CDR1 and CDR2: PRHDT, FYEKMQ (reference sequence). The CDR3 loop is CASRPRPSYNEQFF. The DNA for the CDR3 is TGTGCCAGCAGACCCCGGCCTTCCTACAATGAGCAGTTCTTC.

This clone turned up a few times. The chain joins TRBV30 to TRBJ1-2; no firm D call. The CDR3 is 13 amino acids. The V gene's germline CDR1 is GTSNPN and CDR2 SVGIG (reference sequence). Trimming stripped 2 bases from V and 8 bases from J, with 15 bases between. CDR3 region: CAWSRQEFYGYTF. DNA for the CDR3: TGTGCCTGGAGTAGGCAGGAGTTTTACGGCTACACCTTC.

The chain carries TRBV5-8 and TRBJ2-1; the D is unclear. Trimming cost V 0 bases and J 4 bases, with 8 bases left between them. This CDR3 region has 14 residues. Germline V gene sequence: CDR1 SGHTS, CDR2 YDEGEE. CDR3 DNA sequence: TGTGCCAGCAGCTTGGACTCGTCATACAATGAGCAGTTCTTC. This gives the protein CASSLDSSYNEQFF.

The V gene is TRBV4-3, the J gene TRBJ1-3; TRBD1 matches at 7 bases. There are 15 residues in the CDR3. CDR1 is LGHNA and CDR2 is YSLEER in the germline V gene. V was clipped by 4 bases and J by 4 bases; unmatched bases: 7. CDR3: CASSPEGQPGNTIYF. The CDR3 coding sequence is TGCGCCAGCAGCCCAGAGGGACAGCCCGGAAACACCATATATTTT.

The chain joins TRBV2 to TRBJ2-5; D unclear. This CDR3 spans 11 amino acids. V gave up 7 bases and J gave up 5 bases, with 8 bases separating them. The germline V gene has CDR1 SNHLY and CDR2 FYNNEI. The CDR3 sequence: CASMVGETQYF. CDR3 bases: TGTGCCAGCATGGTTGGGGAGACCCAGTACTTC.

The chain links TRBV7-8 to TRBJ2-1; TRBD2 matches at 15 bases. Germline V lookup: CDR1 SGHVS, CDR2 FQNEAQ. V lost 3 bases and J lost 4; bases outside the gene matches: 4. The CDR3 is 17 residues long. The CDR3 spells CASSFGTSGRIYNEQFF. In nucleotides, the CDR3 is TGTGCCAGCAGCTTTGGGACTAGCGGGAGGATTTACAATGAGCAGTTCTTC. The full variable domain, with the rest looked up from reference TRBV7-8 and TRBJ2-1, is GAGVSQSPRYKVAKRGQDVALRCDPISGHVSLFWYQQALGQGPEFLTYFQNEAQLDKSGLPSDRFFAERPEGSVSTLKIQRTQQEDSAVYLCASSFGTSGRIYNEQFFGPGTRLTVL.

This clone was counted between two and nine times. The chain is built from TRBV27 and TRBJ2-3; D gene unclear. Between the trimmed V and J ends, which lost 3 bases and 0 bases, there was a span of 7 bases. CDR1 MNHEY and CDR2 SMNVEV come from the germline V gene (reference sequence). The CDR3 consists of 14 residues. CDR3 in amino acids: CASSFTLSTDTQYF. CDR3 bases: TGTGCCAGCAGTTTTACGTTAAGCACAGATACGCAGTATTTT.

The chain links TRBV9 to TRBJ2-2; a possible D gene is TRBD1 (6 bases). Trimming removed 3 bases from V and 4 bases from J, with 10 bases in between. Germline V lookup: CDR1 SGDLS, CDR2 YYNGEE. There are 14 residues in the CDR3. CDR3 in amino acids: CASSAQGITGELFF. CDR3 coding DNA: TGTGCCAGCAGCGCTCAGGGGATCACCGGGGAGCTGTTTTTT.

This clone was picked up a small number of times. This chain connects TRBV20-1 to TRBJ2-5; no definite D call. Germline V gene sequence: CDR1 DFQATT, CDR2 SNEGSKA (reference sequence). Trimming took 6 bases from V and 9 from J, leaving 11 bases between them. The CDR3 has 10 residues. The CDR3 here is CSAETVAQYF. DNA of the CDR3: TGCAGTGCCGAGACCGTGGCCCAGTACTTC.

The chain is built from TRBV14 and TRBJ1-2; D possibly corresponds to TRBD1 (5 bases). The CDR3 extends over 14 amino acids. V lost 3 bases and J lost 2, with 10 bases in between. The germline V gene has CDR1 SGHDN and CDR2 FVKESK. This chain's CDR3 is CASSQRGANYGYTF. The DNA of the CDR3 is TGTGCCAGCAGCCAGAGGGGCGCCAACTATGGCTACACCTTC.

This rearrangement joins TRBV18 to TRBJ2-2, with D tentatively TRBD2 (6 bases). The V gene lost 1 base and the J gene lost 0 bases, with 9 bases spanning the gap. Germline loops: CDR1 KGHSH, CDR2 LQKENI. This CDR3 has 16 residues. CDR3: CASSPQGLTNTGELFF. As DNA, the CDR3 is TGTGCCAGCTCACCACAGGGACTCACGAACACCGGGGAGCTGTTTTTT.